This record covers a single TCR beta chain. CDR3 length equals 18 residues. Looked up from germline, CDR1 is MNHNS and CDR2 is SASEGT. V was cut by 4 bases and J by 1 base, with 22 bases left in between. TCRdb keeps only in-frame clones here, not all; method: immunoSEQ multiplex PCR. The sample lists some 700,000 clones, over 75% occurring once. This sample was included in a study of shared T cell receptors in the human thymus. This same sample was also part of a study on human thymus T cells. That study adds: As related research reported, thymic repertoires overlapped highly among unrelated individuals.

The V gene is TRBV6-1, the J gene TRBJ1-1, with a tentative D call TRBD1 (6 bases). This receptor was obtained from a girl under three years old with a congenital heart defect. Source material: thymocytes. The CDR3 DNA reads as TGTGCCAGCAGTGTACTATTACAGGGAGTCCATCCGAACACTGAAGCTTTCTTT. Translation: CASSVLLQGVHPNTEAFF.